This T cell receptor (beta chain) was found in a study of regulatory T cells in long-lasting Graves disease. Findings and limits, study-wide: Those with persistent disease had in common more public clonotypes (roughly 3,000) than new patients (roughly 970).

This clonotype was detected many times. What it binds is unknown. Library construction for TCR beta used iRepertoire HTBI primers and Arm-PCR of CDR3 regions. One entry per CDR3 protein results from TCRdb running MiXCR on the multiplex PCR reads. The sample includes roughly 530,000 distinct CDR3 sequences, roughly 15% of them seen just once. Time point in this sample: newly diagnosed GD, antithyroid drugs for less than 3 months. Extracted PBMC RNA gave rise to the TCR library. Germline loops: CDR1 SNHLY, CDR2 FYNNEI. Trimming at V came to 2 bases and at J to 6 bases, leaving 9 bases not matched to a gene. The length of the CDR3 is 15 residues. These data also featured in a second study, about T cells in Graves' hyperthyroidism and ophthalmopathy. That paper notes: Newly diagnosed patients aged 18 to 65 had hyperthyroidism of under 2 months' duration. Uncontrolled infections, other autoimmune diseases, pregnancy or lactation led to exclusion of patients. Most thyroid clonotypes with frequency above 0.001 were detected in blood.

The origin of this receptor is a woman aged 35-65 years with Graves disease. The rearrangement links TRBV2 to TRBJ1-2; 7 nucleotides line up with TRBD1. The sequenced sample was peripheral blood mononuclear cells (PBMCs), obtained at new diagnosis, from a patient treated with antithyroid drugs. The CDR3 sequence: CASSETQQGSHGYTF. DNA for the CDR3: TGTGCCAGCAGTGAAACCCAACAGGGGTCACATGGCTACACCTTC.